The 12 T cell receptor beta chains reported below all come from one sample, sequenced in a study of siplizumab effects on memory and regulatory T cells. Clones were sequenced by immunoSEQ multiplex PCR, and TCRdb holds only the in-frame ones, with some missing. The data contain approximately 10,000 clones, about 44% of them singletons. These receptors have no identified antigens. Coculturing at 37°C lasted about 6 days for the mixed lymphocyte reaction cells. The sample was CFSE-low (dividing) CD8+ T cells sorted from an allogeneic mixed lymphocyte reaction. The source of these receptors is a human donor in good health; the cells came from an allogeneic mixed lymphocyte reaction. Some clones in this sample may be carry-over from other donors' samples.

By sample fraction, this clone is medium-sized (0.01 to 0.1%). V and J are TRBV4-1 and TRBJ1-3; D possibly corresponds to TRBD1 (5 bases). This CDR3 region has 15 residues. Germline lookup yields CDR1 MGHRA and CDR2 YSYEKL. The V end was cut by 0 bases, the J end by 0 bases, with 6 bases between. The CDR3 loop is CASSQDQGSGNTIYF. DNA for the CDR3: TGCGCCAGCAGCCAAGATCAGGGCTCTGGAAACACCATATATTTT.

The chain has TRBV11-2 and TRBJ2-2; 7 bases are a match to TRBD1. Germline loops: CDR1 SGHAT, CDR2 FQNNGV. V gave up 0 bases and J gave up 7 bases; unmatched junction bases: 11. The CDR3 runs 17 residues. The CDR3 DNA is TGTGCCAGCAGCTTAGAGACGGAGACAGGGCGTATCGGGGAGCTGTTTTTT. This sequence encodes CASSLETETGRIGELFF.

This sequence joins TRBV6-5 and TRBJ1-5; D is perhaps TRBD1 (5 bases). The germline V gene encodes CDR1 MNHEY and CDR2 SVGAGI. The CDR3 is 13 amino acids. Trimming removed 4 bases from V and 3 bases from J, with 7 bases in between. CDR3 in DNA: TGTGCCAGCAGTTGGGGCTACAATCAGCCCCAGCATTTT. Residues: CASSWGYNQPQHF.

This rearrangement joins TRBV4-2 to TRBJ1-1, with D unclear. From germline, CDR1 is LGHNA and CDR2 YNFKEQ. The CDR3 extends over 13 amino acids. The germline V and J ends were trimmed by 5 bases and 3 bases, with 10 bases remaining between them. CDR3 residues: CASSLEADTEAFF. Written as DNA, the CDR3 is TGTGCCAGCAGCTTGGAAGCCGACACTGAAGCTTTCTTT.

The CDR3 coding sequence is TGTGCCAGCAGTAACGGACTAGCGGGGCGATACGAGCAGTACTTC. Translated, it gives CASSNGLAGRYEQYF. The rearrangement joins TRBV6-5 to TRBJ2-7, with TRBD2 matching over 12 bases. Losses at the gene ends were 5 bases for V and 4 bases for J; bases not matched to a gene: 6. Germline CDR1 and CDR2: MNHEY and SVGAGI. The CDR3 runs to 15 residues.

The chain is built from TRBV6-6 and TRBJ2-7, with D unresolved. V was shortened by 3 bases and J by 0 bases, with 12 bases between the two germline ends. The CDR3 is 15 residues long. The germline V gene has CDR1 MNHNY and CDR2 SVGAGI (reference sequence). CDR3 amino acids: CASSYSKYISYEQYF. The CDR3 DNA sequence: TGTGCCAGCAGTTATAGTAAATACATCTCCTACGAGCAGTACTTC.

Sample share makes this clone medium-sized. V gene TRBV27 combines with J gene TRBJ1-6; a possible D gene is TRBD1 (5 bases). Trimming removed 2 bases from V and 7 bases from J, with 12 bases in between. CDR1 is MNHEY, CDR2 SMNVEV, per germline (reference sequence). The CDR3 totals 15 residues. DNA of the CDR3: TGTGCCAGCAGTTTAAGTGGGGCTGGGAATTCACCCCTCCACTTT. Its translation is CASSLSGAGNSPLHF.

V is TRBV27 and J is TRBJ2-7, with D hard to call. Germline assignment: CDR1 MNHEY and CDR2 SMNVEV (reference sequence). V dropped 0 bases and J dropped 3 bases, with 15 bases sitting between them. The CDR3 loop spans 16 amino acids. CDR3 DNA sequence: TGTGCCAGCAGTTTATCGGTTGGTCAGAGACTCTACGAGCAGTACTTC. Translation: CASSLSVGQRLYEQYF.

The V gene is TRBV7-9, the J gene TRBJ2-3; TRBD1 aligns across 8 bases. Per the germline V gene, CDR1 is SEHNR and CDR2 is FQNEAQ (reference sequence). After removal of 5 bases from V and 6 bases from J, the junction contained 22 bases not matched to a gene. There are 19 residues in the CDR3. The CDR3 region is CASSGQLTDRAFLRDTQYF. The CDR3 nucleotides are TGTGCCAGCAGCGGACAGTTAACGGACAGGGCGTTCTTGAGGGATACGCAGTATTTT.

This chain uses TRBV7-9 with TRBJ2-7, with 9 bases lining up with TRBD1. V trimming: 4 bases; J trimming: 2 bases; junction bases outside the gene matches: 6. The CDR3 sequence is 15 residues long. CDR1 and CDR2 from the germline V gene are SEHNR and FQNEAQ (reference sequence). Written as DNA, the CDR3 is TGTGCCAGCAGCTCAGGACAGGGGATCCCCTACGAGCAGTACTTC. Amino acids: CASSSGQGIPYEQYF.

This chain joins TRBV10-3 and TRBJ1-3; possible D gene TRBD1, 5 bases. CDR1 ENHRY and CDR2 SYGVKD come from the germline V gene. The CDR3 totals 15 residues. The V end lost 6 bases, the J end lost 8 bases, and 20 bases lay between the germline ends. For the CDR3, the DNA is TGTGCCATCAGATTATCCCCAGGTCCGGGGGACACCATATATTTT. This translates into CAIRLSPGPGDTIYF.

The chain combines TRBV19 with TRBJ2-1; 8 bases are a match to TRBD2. The CDR3 contains 14 residues. V lost 4 bases and J lost 6; bases outside the gene matches: 5. Looked up from germline, CDR1 is LNHDA and CDR2 is SQIVND (reference sequence). The CDR3 DNA sequence: TGTGCCAGTAGTAGGAGCGGGAGCTTCAATGAGCAGTTCTTC. Its translation is CASSRSGSFNEQFF.